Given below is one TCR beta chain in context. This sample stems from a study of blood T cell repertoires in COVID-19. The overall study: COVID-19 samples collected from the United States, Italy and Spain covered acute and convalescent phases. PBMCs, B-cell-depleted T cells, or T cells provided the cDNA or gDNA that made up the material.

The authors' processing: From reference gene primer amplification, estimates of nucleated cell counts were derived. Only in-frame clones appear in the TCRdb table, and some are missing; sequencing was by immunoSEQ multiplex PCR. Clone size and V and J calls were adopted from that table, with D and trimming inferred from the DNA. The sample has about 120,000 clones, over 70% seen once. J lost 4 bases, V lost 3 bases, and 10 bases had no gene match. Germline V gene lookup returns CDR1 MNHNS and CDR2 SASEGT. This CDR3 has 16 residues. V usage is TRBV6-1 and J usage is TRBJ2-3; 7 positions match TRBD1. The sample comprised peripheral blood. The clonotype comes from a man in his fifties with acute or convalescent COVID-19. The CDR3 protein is CASSDPARQGPDTQYF. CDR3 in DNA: TGTGCCAGCAGTGACCCAGCCCGACAGGGCCCAGATACGCAGTATTTT.